This T cell receptor beta chain was recovered during a study of blood T cell repertoires in COVID-19. The wider study: The origin of the acute and convalescent COVID-19 samples was the United States, Italy and Spain. T cells, B-cell-depleted T cells, or PBMCs provided the cDNA or gDNA that served as material.

The authors' processing: Researchers report that nucleated cell counts were estimated from reference gene primer amplification. Clones were sequenced by immunoSEQ multiplex PCR, and TCRdb holds only the in-frame ones, with some missing. Clone size and V and J calls were adopted from that table, with D and trimming inferred from the DNA. The data hold around 99,000 clones, with around 80% observed a single time. V lost 6 bases, J lost 3 bases, and 5 bases stayed unmatched. The CDR3 has 13 residues. Points on this clone: Other DNA sequences from this sample encode an identical CDR3 as well.

The receptor comes from a human donor in a cohort sampled during active or convalescent COVID-19. Source material: peripheral blood. The chain has TRBV12-3 or TRBV12-4 and TRBJ2-7; TRBD1 matches 7 bases. The CDR3 DNA is TGTGCCAGCAGCAGGACAGGAAGCTACGAGCAGTACTTC. Its protein is CASSRTGSYEQYF.